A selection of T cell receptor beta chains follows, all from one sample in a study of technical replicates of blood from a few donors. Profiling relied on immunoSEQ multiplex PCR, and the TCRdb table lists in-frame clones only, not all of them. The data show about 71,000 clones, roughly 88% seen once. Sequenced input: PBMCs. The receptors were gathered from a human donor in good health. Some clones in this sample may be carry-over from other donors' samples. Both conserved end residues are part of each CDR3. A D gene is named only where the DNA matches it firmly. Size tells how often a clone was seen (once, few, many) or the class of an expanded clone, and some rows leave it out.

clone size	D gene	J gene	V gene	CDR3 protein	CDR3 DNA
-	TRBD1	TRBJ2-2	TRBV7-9	CASSLGDSDTGELFF	TGTGCCAGCAGCTTAGGGGACAGCGACACCGGGGAGCTGTTTTTT
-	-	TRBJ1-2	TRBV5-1	CASSLYMGGLNYGYTF	TGCGCCAGCAGCTTGTACATGGGGGGGCTTAACTATGGCTACACCTTC
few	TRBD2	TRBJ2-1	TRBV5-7	CASPSLLGGTPSYNEQFF	TGTGCCAGTCCCTCCCTTCTGGGGGGGACCCCGTCCTACAATGAGCAGTTCTTC
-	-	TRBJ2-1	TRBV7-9	CASRDSRYNEQFF	TGTGCCAGCAGGGACAGCCGATACAATGAGCAGTTCTTC
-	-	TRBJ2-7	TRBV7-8	CASSPTFLNYEQYF	TGTGCCAGCAGCCCTACTTTCCTGAACTACGAGCAGTACTTC
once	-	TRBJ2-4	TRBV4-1	CASKGDGFLAKNIQYF	TGCGCCAGCAAGGGGGACGGATTTCTAGCCAAAAACATTCAGTACTTC
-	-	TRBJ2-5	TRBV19	CASSIVYRGTAQETQYF	TGTGCCAGTAGTATAGTTTATCGGGGGACAGCGCAAGAGACCCAGTACTTC
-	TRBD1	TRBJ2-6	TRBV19	CASSLSRTGAGANVLTF	TGTGCCAGTAGTCTCTCTCGGACAGGGGCGGGGGCCAACGTCCTGACTTTC
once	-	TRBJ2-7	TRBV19	CASSIPGAAEQYF	TGTGCCAGTAGTATCCCTGGAGCGGCCGAGCAGTACTTC
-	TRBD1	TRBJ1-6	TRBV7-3	CASRQRQGKASPLHF	TGTGCCAGCAGACAGAGACAGGGGAAAGCCTCACCCCTCCACTTT
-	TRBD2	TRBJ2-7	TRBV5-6	CASSLGAGGSYEQYF	TGTGCCAGCAGCTTGGGGGCGGGAGGGTCCTACGAGCAGTACTTC
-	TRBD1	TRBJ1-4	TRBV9	CASSGPRGRVGTNEKLFF	TGTGCCAGCAGCGGCCCCAGGGGGCGGGTTGGAACTAATGAAAAACTGTTTTTT
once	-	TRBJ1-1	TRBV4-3	CASSQFRGDTEAFF	TGCGCCAGCAGCCAATTCAGGGGAGACACTGAAGCTTTCTTT
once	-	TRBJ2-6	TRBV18	CASAPGQLSGANVLTF	TGTGCCAGCGCCCCGGGACAACTATCTGGGGCCAACGTCCTGACTTTC
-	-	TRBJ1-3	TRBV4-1	CASSQGAGASGNTIYF	TGCGCCAGCAGCCAAGGTGCGGGGGCTTCTGGAAACACCATATATTTT
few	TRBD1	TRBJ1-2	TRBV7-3	CASSLSGGDLYGYTF	TGTGCCAGCAGCTTATCAGGGGGAGATCTATATGGCTACACCTTC
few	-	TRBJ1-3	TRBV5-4	CASSLGAGRSGNTIYF	TGTGCCAGCAGCTTGGGTGCGGGGCGCTCTGGAAACACCATATATTTT
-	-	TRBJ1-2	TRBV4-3	CASSPPTVHYGYTF	TGCGCCAGCAGCCCCCCCACGGTACACTATGGCTACACCTTC
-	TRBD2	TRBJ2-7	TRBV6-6	CASRTGTSAEYEQYF	TGTGCCAGCAGGACCGGGACTAGCGCTGAATACGAGCAGTACTTC
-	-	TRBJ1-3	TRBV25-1	CAHSSGNGNTIYF	TGTGCCCACTCGTCAGGGAATGGAAACACCATATATTTT
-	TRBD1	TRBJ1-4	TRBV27	CASSHRSGTGDEKLFF	TGTGCCAGCAGTCACCGGTCGGGGACAGGGGATGAAAAACTGTTTTTT
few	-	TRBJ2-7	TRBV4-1	CASSQAWSFSDEQYF	TGCGCCAGCAGCCAAGCGTGGTCTTTCAGCGACGAGCAGTACTTC
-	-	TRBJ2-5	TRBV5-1	CASSLASLEETQYF	TGCGCCAGCAGCTTGGCCTCACTAGAAGAGACCCAGTACTTC
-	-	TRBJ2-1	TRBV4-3	CASSHSSAGSYNEQFF	TGCGCCAGCAGCCATAGTTCCGCGGGATCCTACAATGAGCAGTTCTTC
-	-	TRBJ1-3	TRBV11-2	CASSSIGGPGNTIYF	TGTGCCAGCAGTTCTATTGGGGGCCCTGGAAACACCATATATTTT
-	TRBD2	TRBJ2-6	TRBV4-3	CASSRDLAGGSGANVLTF	TGCGCCAGCAGCCGAGATCTAGCGGGGGGCTCTGGGGCCAACGTCCTGACTTTC
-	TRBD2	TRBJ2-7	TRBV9	CASSVGLAGAYEQYF	TGTGCCAGCAGCGTAGGACTAGCGGGGGCCTACGAGCAGTACTTC
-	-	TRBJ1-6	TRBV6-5	CASGRTPLHF	TGTGCCAGCGGCAGGACACCCCTCCACTTT
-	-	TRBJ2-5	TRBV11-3	CATRGIIQETQYF	TGTGCCACCCGAGGAATAATTCAAGAGACCCAGTACTTC
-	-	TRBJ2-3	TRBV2	CASSGPSATDTQYF	TGTGCCAGCAGTGGCCCTAGCGCGACAGATACGCAGTATTTT
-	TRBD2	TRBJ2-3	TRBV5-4	CASSQTSGGRTRADTQYF	TGTGCCAGCAGCCAGACTAGCGGGGGACGCACTCGGGCAGATACGCAGTATTTT
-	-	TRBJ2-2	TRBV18	CASSPTGFQTGELFF	TGTGCCAGCTCACCTACCGGGTTCCAGACCGGGGAGCTGTTTTTT
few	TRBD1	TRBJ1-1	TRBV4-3	CASSLGTGGAEAFF	TGCGCCAGCAGCTTAGGGACAGGGGGTGCTGAAGCTTTCTTT
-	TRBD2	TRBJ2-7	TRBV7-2	CASSLASGYSSYEQYF	TGTGCCAGCAGCTTAGCTAGCGGGTATAGCTCCTACGAGCAGTACTTC
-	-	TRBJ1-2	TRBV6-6	CASSWQDKSYGYTF	TGTGCCAGCAGTTGGCAGGACAAAAGCTATGGCTACACCTTC
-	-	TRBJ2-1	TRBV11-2	CASSLAGRVNEQFF	TGTGCCAGCAGCTTAGCGGGCAGGGTGAATGAGCAGTTCTTC
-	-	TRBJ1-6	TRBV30	CAWSALRTVYNSPLHF	TGTGCCTGGAGTGCCCTACGGACAGTCTATAATTCACCCCTCCACTTT
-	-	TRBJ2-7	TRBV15	CATSRVDRKEEQYF	TGTGCCACCAGCAGAGTCGACAGGAAGGAAGAGCAGTACTTC
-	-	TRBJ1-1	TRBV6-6	CASGEGYTEAFF	TGTGCCAGCGGGGAGGGTTACACTGAAGCTTTCTTT
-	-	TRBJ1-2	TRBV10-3	CAISEGPYPYGYTF	TGTGCCATCAGTGAGGGGCCTTACCCATATGGCTACACCTTC
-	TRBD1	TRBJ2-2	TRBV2	CASSEGRTGNTGELFF	TGTGCCAGCAGTGAAGGACGGACAGGAAACACCGGGGAGCTGTTTTTT
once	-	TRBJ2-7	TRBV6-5	CASSLGSGSYEQYF	TGTGCCAGCAGTCTCGGGTCCGGCTCCTACGAGCAGTACTTC
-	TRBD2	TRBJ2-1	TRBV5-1	CASTETSGGAGVEQFF	TGCGCCAGCACCGAAACTAGCGGGGGGGCCGGGGTTGAGCAGTTCTTC
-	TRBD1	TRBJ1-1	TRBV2	CAGQGMNTEAFF	TGTGCCGGACAGGGGATGAACACTGAAGCTTTCTTT
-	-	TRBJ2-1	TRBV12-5	CASGAGREPGRYNEQFF	TGTGCTAGTGGCGCGGGGCGGGAACCAGGACGATACAATGAGCAGTTCTTC
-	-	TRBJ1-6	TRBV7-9	CASSLPQANSPLHF	TGTGCCAGCAGCTTACCGCAAGCTAATTCACCCCTCCACTTT
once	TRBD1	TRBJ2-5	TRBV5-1	CASSRGGQRETQYF	TGCGCCAGCAGCCGAGGGGGCCAAAGGGAGACCCAGTACTTC
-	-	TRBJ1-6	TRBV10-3	CAISESEENSPLHF	TGTGCCATCAGTGAGTCTGAGGAAAATTCACCCCTCCACTTT
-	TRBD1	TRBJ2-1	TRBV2	CASRSQGASHNEQFF	TGTGCCAGCAGGTCACAGGGGGCTTCTCACAATGAGCAGTTCTTC
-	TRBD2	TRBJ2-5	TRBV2	CASTQAGGGRFQETQYF	TGTGCCAGCACCCAGGCGGGTGGCGGGAGGTTTCAAGAGACCCAGTACTTC
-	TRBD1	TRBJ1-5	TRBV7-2	CASSLRTGWNQPQHF	TGTGCCAGCAGCTTAAGGACAGGGTGGAATCAGCCCCAGCATTTT
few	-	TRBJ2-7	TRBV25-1	CASSAGAGYEQYF	TGTGCCAGCAGTGCGGGAGCGGGCTACGAGCAGTACTTC
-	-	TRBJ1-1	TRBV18	CASSPYAGDTEAFF	TGTGCCAGCTCACCGTATGCGGGGGACACTGAAGCTTTCTTT
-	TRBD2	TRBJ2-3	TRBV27	CASSGIAGPSTDTQYF	TGTGCCAGCAGTGGCATAGCGGGTCCTAGCACAGATACGCAGTATTTT
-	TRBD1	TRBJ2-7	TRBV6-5	CASSYSGQGAYEQYF	TGTGCCAGCAGTTACTCCGGACAGGGGGCCTACGAGCAGTACTTC
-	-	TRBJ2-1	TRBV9	CASSEGLYNEQFF	TGTGCCAGCAGCGAGGGACTCTACAATGAGCAGTTCTTC
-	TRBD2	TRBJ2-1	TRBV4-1	CASSQVAGANNEQFF	TGCGCCAGCAGCCAAGTAGCGGGGGCCAACAATGAGCAGTTCTTC
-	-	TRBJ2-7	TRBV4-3	CASSQETGHSYEQYF	TGCGCCAGCAGCCAAGAGACGGGACACTCCTACGAGCAGTACTTC
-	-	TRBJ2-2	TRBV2	CASSQLAGTGELFF	TGTGCCAGCAGCCAACTTGCTGGCACCGGGGAGCTGTTTTTT